A single sample gave rise to the 22 T cell receptor beta chains below, sequenced in a study of T cells in pancreatic ductal adenocarcinoma. Sequencing used immunoSEQ multiplex PCR; TCRdb keeps in-frame clones, though not all of them. Altogether over 15,000 clones are present, around 90% being singletons, with the ten largest covering approximately 17%. Surgery without prior neoadjuvant therapy was the treatment of the selected pancreatic ductal adenocarcinoma patients. The source material was PBMCs. The receptors originated from a human donor with pancreatic ductal adenocarcinoma.

The V call is TRBV5-4, the J call TRBJ2-7; 8 bases match TRBD1. Germline-derived CDR1 and CDR2 are SGHNT and YYREEE (reference sequence). This CDR3 is 15 amino acids long. Trimming removed 1 base from V and 5 bases from J; junction bases left unmatched: 8. Here the CDR3 DNA reads TGTGCCAGCAGCTTGCGACAGGGGTCACCCCACGAGCAGTACTTC. Translation gives CASSLRQGSPHEQYF.

The chain links TRBV6-5 to TRBJ2-4; D may be TRBD1 or TRBD2 (5 bases each). Germline CDR1 reads MNHEY; CDR2 reads SVGAGI. The CDR3 is made up of 16 amino acids. V gave up 4 bases and J gave up 4 bases, with 17 bases separating them. The CDR3 DNA reads as TGTGCCAGCAGTTCACTCCCCGGGACCGGAAAAAACATTCAGTACTTC. It translates to CASSSLPGTGKNIQYF.

This rearrangement joins TRBV27 to TRBJ1-1; TRBD1 might be the D (5 bases). This CDR3 is 16 amino acids long. V was cut by 5 bases and J by 2 bases, with 18 bases left in between. Germline CDR1 is MNHEY and CDR2 is SMNVEV (reference sequence). The CDR3 protein is CASSPLGRTRNTEAFF. The CDR3 region has the DNA TGTGCCAGCAGTCCCCTGGGGAGGACAAGAAACACTGAAGCTTTCTTT.

The chain is built from TRBV7-3 and TRBJ1-6, with 8 bases matching TRBD1. V lost 5 bases and J lost 14; bases outside the gene matches: 11. Germline V gene sequence: CDR1 SGHTA, CDR2 FQGTGA. The CDR3 runs 14 residues. CDR3 loop: CASSPGTGPVALHF. The CDR3 nucleotides are TGTGCCAGCAGCCCCGGGACAGGCCCGGTCGCCCTCCACTTT.

This clone occurred once. The chain combines TRBV27 with TRBJ2-5; 14 bases align to TRBD2. Germline assignment: CDR1 MNHEY and CDR2 SMNVEV (reference sequence). The J segment lost 1 base and the V segment lost 8 bases, leaving 9 bases of the junction unmatched. The CDR3 spans 17 residues. The CDR3: CASSGVTSGRAQETQYF. In DNA form, the CDR3 reads TGTGCCAGCTCCGGGGTGACTAGCGGGAGGGCCCAAGAGACCCAGTACTTC.

This chain joins TRBV19 and TRBJ2-5; no clear D gene. V shed 0 bases and J shed 1 base, with 6 bases lying between them. This CDR3 contains 14 residues. CDR1 is LNHDA and CDR2 is SQIVND in the germline V gene (reference sequence). CDR3 amino acids: CASSIEGFQETQYF. CDR3 sequence (DNA): TGTGCCAGTAGTATAGAGGGATTCCAAGAGACCCAGTACTTC.

This chain uses TRBV28 with TRBJ2-7, with a weak D call TRBD1 (6 bases). Germline V gene data show CDR1 as MDHEN and CDR2 as SYDVKM. The CDR3 consists of 14 residues. The ends were cut back, 5 bases at V and 3 bases at J, with 14 bases in the middle. CDR3 amino acids: CASSPTGSSYEQYF. CDR3 sequence (DNA): TGTGCCAGCAGTCCAACAGGGTCCAGCTACGAGCAGTACTTC.

Turning to this clone: The identical CDR3 is also encoded by other nucleotide sequences in the sample. V and J are TRBV5-1 and TRBJ2-3; 7 nucleotides line up with TRBD1. The CDR3 has 16 amino acids. After removal of 1 base from V and 3 bases from J, the junction contained 8 bases not matched to a gene. Germline V gives CDR1 SGHRS, CDR2 YFSETQ. The CDR3 DNA is TGCGCCAGCAGCTTGATTGGCACAGGGGCTACAGATACGCAGTATTTT. Amino acid sequence: CASSLIGTGATDTQYF.

This sequence joins TRBV19 and TRBJ2-5; D perhaps matches TRBD2 (6 bases). The CDR3 loop spans 14 amino acids. From germline, CDR1 is LNHDA and CDR2 SQIVND (reference sequence). V lost 5 bases and J 2 bases, leaving 12 bases between the germline ends. CDR3 amino acids: CASSHRDWQETQYF. In DNA, the CDR3 is TGTGCCAGTAGTCACCGGGACTGGCAAGAGACCCAGTACTTC. Looking up the rest from reference TRBV19 and TRBJ2-5 gives the full variable domain: DGGITQSPKYLFRKEGQNVTLSCEQNLNHDAMYWYRQDPGQGLRLIYYSQIVNDFQKGDIAEGYSVSREKKESFPLTVTSAQKNPTAFYLCASSHRDWQETQYFGPGTRLLVL.

The rearrangement joins TRBV4-3 to TRBJ1-2, with 11 bases that match TRBD1. J lost 4 bases, V lost 10 bases, and 2 bases had no gene match. The germline CDR1 and CDR2 sequences are LGHNA and YSLEER. This CDR3 comprises 12 residues. In nucleotides, the CDR3 is TGCGCCACCGGGACAGGGGGCTATGGCTACACCTTC. Encoded protein: CATGTGGYGYTF.

J is TRBJ2-1 and V is TRBV7-8; 11 bases match TRBD1. CDR3 length: 15 residues. Germline assignment: CDR1 SGHVS and CDR2 FQNEAQ. Losses at the gene ends were 4 bases for V and 6 bases for J; bases not matched to a gene: 5. The CDR3 nucleotides are TGTGCCAGCAGCTCCGGACAGGGGGCGCGCAATGAGCAGTTCTTC. This sequence encodes CASSSGQGARNEQFF.

This clone was found a few times. V gene TRBV19 combines with J gene TRBJ1-1; no clear D. In germline, CDR1 is LNHDA, CDR2 SQIVND (reference sequence). There are 16 residues in the CDR3. V was trimmed by 0 bases and J by 0 bases, leaving 11 bases between them. CDR3 amino acids: CASSIDHRTVNTEAFF. CDR3 sequence (DNA): TGTGCCAGTAGTATAGATCATAGGACGGTGAACACTGAAGCTTTCTTT. The full variable domain, in which reference TRBV19 and TRBJ1-1 provide the parts outside the CDR3, is DGGITQSPKYLFRKEGQNVTLSCEQNLNHDAMYWYRQDPGQGLRLIYYSQIVNDFQKGDIAEGYSVSREKKESFPLTVTSAQKNPTAFYLCASSIDHRTVNTEAFFGQGTRLTVV.

The chain is built from TRBV10-3 and TRBJ1-2, with 12 bases matching TRBD1. Germline trimming cut 2 bases from V and 3 bases from J; bases unmatched to any gene: 10. This CDR3 is 18 amino acids long. The germline V gene has CDR1 ENHRY and CDR2 SYGVKD. The CDR3 loop reads CAISEDASGQGADYGYTF. Written as DNA, the CDR3 is TGTGCCATCAGTGAGGATGCTTCGGGACAGGGGGCCGACTATGGCTACACCTTC.

The genes are TRBV18 and TRBJ2-7; TRBD2 aligns across 9 bases. Losses at the gene ends were 2 bases for V and 4 bases for J; bases not matched to a gene: 9. The CDR3 covers 16 residues. Per the germline V gene, CDR1 is KGHSH and CDR2 is LQKENI. In nucleotides, the CDR3 is TGTGCCAGCTCACCATCGAGCGGGAGGACAAGGTACGAGCAGTACTTC. It is translated as CASSPSSGRTRYEQYF.

The chain couples TRBV10-3 to TRBJ1-3; the D gene is possibly TRBD1 (6 bases). V was cut by 11 bases and J by 0 bases, with 14 bases left in between. The CDR3 is 14 residues long. CDR1 and CDR2 (germline): ENHRY, SYGVKD. Written as DNA, the CDR3 is TGTGCCTACCGGCAGGGGAACTCTGGAAACACCATATATTTT. Protein: CAYRQGNSGNTIYF.

The chain employs TRBV5-1 and TRBJ2-1; a possible D gene is TRBD2 (5 bases). The CDR3 contains 17 residues. With 6 bases removed from V and 9 bases from J, the gap between germline ends came to 28 bases. Per germline, CDR1 SGHRS and CDR2 YFSETQ. CDR3 protein: CASNPFTGPGGGGEQFF. In DNA, the CDR3 is TGCGCCAGCAACCCTTTTACCGGTCCTGGAGGTGGTGGTGAGCAGTTCTTC.

The J gene is TRBJ2-7, the V gene TRBV9, with D tentatively TRBD2 (7 bases). This CDR3 has 16 residues. Germline V CDR1 and CDR2: SGDLS, YYNGEE. V shed 4 bases and J shed 2 bases, with 19 bases lying between them. CDR3 coding DNA: TGTGCCAGCAGCCCCGATGGGGGCGCGGGAGCCTACGAGCAGTACTTC. Translated, it gives CASSPDGGAGAYEQYF.

This clone was observed a single time. Here the CDR3 DNA reads TGTGCCAGCAGTTACCCCAGAAACGAGCAGTACTTC. Amino acids: CASSYPRNEQYF. The chain uses TRBV28 and TRBJ2-7, with D hard to call. Germline values: CDR1 MDHEN, CDR2 SYDVKM. V dropped 4 bases and J dropped 5 bases, with 9 bases sitting between them. CDR3 length: 12 amino acids.

The V and J genes are TRBV7-2 and TRBJ2-7, with D maybe TRBD2 (7 bases). The ends were cut back, 5 bases at V and 5 bases at J, with 19 bases in the middle. The germline V gene has CDR1 SGHTA and CDR2 FQGNSA. The CDR3 is made up of 15 amino acids. CDR3 DNA: TGTGCCAGCAGCCCCAAGGGGGGAGGGCCTAACGAGCAGTACTTC. Translating it yields CASSPKGGGPNEQYF.

This chain uses TRBV7-9 with TRBJ2-7; 12 nucleotides agree with TRBD1. Germline V CDR1 and CDR2: SEHNR, FQNEAQ (reference sequence). After removal of 4 bases from V and 6 bases from J, the junction contained 10 bases not matched to a gene. The CDR3 is 16 amino acids. The CDR3 loop reads CASSSVSGTGGSEQYF. CDR3 in DNA: TGTGCCAGCAGCTCCGTGTCCGGGACAGGGGGCAGCGAGCAGTACTTC.

The V and J genes are TRBV5-1 and TRBJ1-4; D is undetermined. CDR3 length: 17 amino acids. CDR1 SGHRS and CDR2 YFSETQ come from the germline V gene. Trimming shortened V by 0 bases and J by 0 bases, and 12 bases separated the two germline ends. Here the CDR3 DNA reads TGCGCCAGCAGCTTGGTGGCCTCCCTCGCAACTAATGAAAAACTGTTTTTT. Translated: CASSLVASLATNEKLFF.

The chain carries TRBV7-9 and TRBJ2-7; weak D call: TRBD1 (6 bases). The CDR3 is 15 amino acids. Trimming removed 6 bases at V and 2 bases at J, with 17 bases between. Germline lookup yields CDR1 SEHNR and CDR2 FQNEAQ (reference sequence). The CDR3 sequence is CASSLYGGETYEQYF. DNA for the CDR3: TGTGCCAGCAGTTTATATGGGGGCGAAACCTACGAGCAGTACTTC.